One and the same sample provided the 5 T cell receptor beta chains below, sequenced in a study of Ad26.COV2.S vaccination and SARS-CoV-2 variants. Treatment given: over 15 received Ad26.COV2.S at low or high dose, single or two shots; about 5 received placebo; per-sample allocation not given. Sample collection was performed on day 63 after the first vaccine or placebo injection. Profiling relied on immunoSEQ multiplex PCR, and the TCRdb table lists in-frame clones only, not all of them. In the table there are about 420,000 clones, around 89% of which are singletons. The specimen comprised peripheral blood, sampled in a trial of Ad26.COV2.S vaccine versus placebo. Receptor source: a person aged 18-60 years who received the Ad26.COV2.S COVID-19 vaccine or a placebo.

This chain uses TRBV29-1 with TRBJ2-7; D remains ambiguous. Trimming pared 6 bases from V and 1 base from J, leaving 13 bases between. The CDR3 runs to 13 residues. Germline CDR1 reads SQVTM; CDR2 reads ANQGSEA. CDR3 bases: TGCAGCGTCGCCGTTCTTGATTCCTACGAGCAGTACTTC. Translating gives CSVAVLDSYEQYF.

This chain links TRBV11-2 with TRBJ1-3, with a possible D match to TRBD1 (5 bases). Germline-derived CDR1 and CDR2 are SGHAT and FQNNGV. CDR3 length: 17 amino acids. V gave up 1 base and J gave up 3 bases, with 16 bases separating them. The CDR3 nucleotides are TGTGCCAGCAGCTTAGCCCTGCTGAGGGACGGTGGAAACACCATATATTTT. The encoded protein is CASSLALLRDGGNTIYF. The complete variable domain, with remaining parts taken from reference TRBV11-2 and TRBJ1-3, reads EAGVAQSPRYKIIEKRQSVAFWCNPISGHATLYWYQQILGQGPKLLIQFQNNGVVDDSQLPKDRFSAERLKGVDSTLKIQPAKLEDSAVYLCASSLALLRDGGNTIYFGEGSWLTVV.

The DNA of the CDR3 is TGTGCCAGCAGCCGAGACACAGAAAACACCATATATTTT. Translated: CASSRDTENTIYF. The chain carries TRBV14 and TRBJ1-3; no clear D gene. Trimming took off 4 bases at V and 6 bases at J, with 10 bases between the two ends. This CDR3 has 13 residues. The germline CDR1 and CDR2 sequences are SGHDN and FVKESK.

This clone was seen once. The chain links TRBV28 to TRBJ2-7; 8 positions match TRBD2. Trimming cost V 5 bases and J 5 bases; bases outside gene matches: 11. Germline V gene data show CDR1 as MDHEN and CDR2 as SYDVKM. CDR3 length equals 15 residues. CDR3 sequence (DNA): TGTGCCAGCAGTCCCAGCGGGGGTCTTGGCCACGAGCAGTACTTC. This translates into CASSPSGGLGHEQYF.

The rearrangement uses TRBV5-1 and TRBJ1-1; D might be TRBD1 (5 bases). In germline, CDR1 is SGHRS, CDR2 YFSETQ. This CDR3 has 16 residues. V was clipped by 4 bases and J by 0 bases, with 16 bases between them. CDR3 in amino acids: CASSPGQGGLNTEAFF. CDR3 DNA sequence: TGCGCCAGCAGCCCGGGCCAGGGCGGGTTGAACACTGAAGCTTTCTTT.